The entry that follows covers one T cell receptor (beta chain) sequence. The data were taken from a study of blood T cell repertoires in COVID-19. Study-wide context: Samples of COVID-19 (acute and convalescent) were obtained from the United States, Italy and Spain. T cells, B-cell-depleted T cells, or PBMCs supplied cDNA or gDNA.

The ends lost 2 bases at V and 2 bases at J; junction bases unmatched: 1. The germline gives CDR1 SGHKS, CDR2 YYEKEE (reference sequence). This CDR3 has 14 residues. In the study's own analysis: Reference gene primer amplification gave nucleated cell count estimates. TCRdb's copy holds only in-frame clones and misses some; the assay was immunoSEQ multiplex PCR. V and J calls and clone size are given by that table; D and trimming were obtained from the DNA. Here the sample spans around 200,000 clones, about 80% being singletons. Sequenced sample: peripheral blood. The rearrangement joins TRBV5-5 to TRBJ2-7; 10 bases line up with TRBD2. This sequence was found in a man aged 25-45 years with active or convalescent COVID-19. The CDR3 nucleotides are TGTGCCAGCAGCTTCAGCGGGGGGGCCTACGAGCAGTACGTC. Translated, it gives CASSFSGGAYEQYV.